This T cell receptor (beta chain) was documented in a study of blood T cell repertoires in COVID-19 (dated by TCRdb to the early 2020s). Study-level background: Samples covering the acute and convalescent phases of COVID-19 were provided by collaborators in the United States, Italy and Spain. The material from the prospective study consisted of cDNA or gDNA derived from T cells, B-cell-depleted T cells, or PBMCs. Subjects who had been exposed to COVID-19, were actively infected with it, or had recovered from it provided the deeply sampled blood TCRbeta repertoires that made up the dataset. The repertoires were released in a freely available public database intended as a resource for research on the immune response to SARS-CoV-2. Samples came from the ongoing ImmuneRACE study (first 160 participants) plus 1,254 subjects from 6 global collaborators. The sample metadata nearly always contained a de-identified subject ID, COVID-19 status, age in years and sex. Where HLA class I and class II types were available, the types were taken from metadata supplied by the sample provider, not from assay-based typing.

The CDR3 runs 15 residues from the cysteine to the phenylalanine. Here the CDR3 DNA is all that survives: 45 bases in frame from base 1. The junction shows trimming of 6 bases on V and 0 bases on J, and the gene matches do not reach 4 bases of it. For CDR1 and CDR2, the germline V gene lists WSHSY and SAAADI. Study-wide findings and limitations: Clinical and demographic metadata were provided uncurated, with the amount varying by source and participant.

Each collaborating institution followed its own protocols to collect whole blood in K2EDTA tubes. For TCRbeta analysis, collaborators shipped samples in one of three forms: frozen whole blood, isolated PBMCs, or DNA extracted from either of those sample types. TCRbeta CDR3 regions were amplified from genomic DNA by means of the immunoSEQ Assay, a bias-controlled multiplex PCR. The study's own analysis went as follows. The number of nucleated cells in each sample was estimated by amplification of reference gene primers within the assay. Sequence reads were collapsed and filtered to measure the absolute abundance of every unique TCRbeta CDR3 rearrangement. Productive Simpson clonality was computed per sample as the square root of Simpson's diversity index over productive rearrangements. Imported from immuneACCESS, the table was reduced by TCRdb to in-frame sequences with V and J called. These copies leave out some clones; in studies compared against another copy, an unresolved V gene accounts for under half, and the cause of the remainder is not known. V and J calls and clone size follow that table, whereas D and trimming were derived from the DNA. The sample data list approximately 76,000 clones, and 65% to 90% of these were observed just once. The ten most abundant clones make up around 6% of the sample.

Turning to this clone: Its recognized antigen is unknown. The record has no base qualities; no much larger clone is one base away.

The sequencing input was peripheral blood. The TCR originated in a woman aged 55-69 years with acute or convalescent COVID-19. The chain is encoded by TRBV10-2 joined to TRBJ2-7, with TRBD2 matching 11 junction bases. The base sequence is TGCGCCAGCAGGACGGGACTAGCGGTCTCCTACGAGCAGTACTTC. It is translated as CASRTGLAVSYEQYF.